The clone carrying this TCR beta chain was seen ten or more times. Its matching antigen is unknown. This entry is derived from a study of CD8 T cells in ankylosing spondylitis. The authors made TCR beta libraries by quantitative 5'-RACE with molecular barcodes. A single record per CDR3 protein comes from TCRdb applying MiXCR to the 5' RACE reads. The data contain roughly 250,000 distinct CDR3 sequences, approximately 10% of them singletons. Overall study results and limits: Seemingly characteristic of ankylosing spondylitis blood was a TCR beta motif consisting of roughly 8 highly homologous variants. Some of the motif variants had earlier been found in reactive arthritis patients' fluid and blood. Within matched ankylosing spondylitis synovial fluid, disease-linked clones were reportedly significantly enriched.

Germline CDR1 LGHNA, CDR2 YNFKEQ. Unmatched junction bases numbered 3, after V lost 2 bases and J lost 1 base. There are 16 residues in the CDR3. The sequenced material came from blood, either unsorted or a sorted T cell fraction (not recorded which). This clonotype was obtained from a male donor with ankylosing spondylitis or in good health (not recorded which). J is TRBJ2-2 and V is TRBV4-2; TRBD2 agrees at 8 bases. CDR3: CASSQLLAGNTGELFF. The CDR3 nucleotides read TGTGCCAGCAGCCAACTCCTAGCGGGGAACACCGGGGAGCTGTTTTTT.